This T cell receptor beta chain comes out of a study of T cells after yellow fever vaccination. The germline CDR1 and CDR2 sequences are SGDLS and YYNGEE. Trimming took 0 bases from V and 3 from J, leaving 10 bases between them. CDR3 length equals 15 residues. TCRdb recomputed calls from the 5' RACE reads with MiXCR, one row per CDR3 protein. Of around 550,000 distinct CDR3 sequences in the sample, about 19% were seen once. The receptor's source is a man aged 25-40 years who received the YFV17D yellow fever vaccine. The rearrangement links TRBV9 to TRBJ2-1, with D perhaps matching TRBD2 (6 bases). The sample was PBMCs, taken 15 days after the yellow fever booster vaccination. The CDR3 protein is CASSVDLANYNEQFF. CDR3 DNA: TGTGCCAGCAGCGTAGACCTAGCGAACTACAATGAGCAGTTCTTC.